A single TCR beta chain is shown here with its context. Its target is unknown. The entirety of the isolated RNA underwent reverse transcription, so expressed TCRB transcripts were sequenced. The assay was immunoSEQ multiplex PCR, and TCRdb's table has in-frame clones only and misses some. The top ten hold about 0.02% of the sample, which has about 930,000 clones, 17% seen once. The CDR3 is 15 amino acids. Germline CDR1 is SGDLS and CDR2 is YYNGEE. Trimming pared 0 bases from V and 4 bases from J, leaving 14 bases between. This sample is drawn from a study of beta chain features in type 1 diabetes. Study findings and constraints: Type 1 diabetes patients had fewer VDJ junction insertions and more deletions.

The sequenced sample consisted of naive CD4+ T cells from blood. The source of this sequence is a woman aged 18-35 years in good health. This chain joins TRBV9 and TRBJ2-7; D is undetermined. CDR3 protein: CASSVGVGGVYEQYF. In nucleotides, the CDR3 is TGTGCCAGCAGCGTAGGCGTGGGTGGAGTGTACGAGCAGTACTTC.